These 14 T cell receptor beta chains were all obtained from the same sample, sequenced in a study of CXCR3-negative and CXCR3-positive naive CD8 T cells. The study, taken as a whole, reports: Hydrophobicity was higher for TRB CDR3s found in CXCR3-positive naive cells than in CXCR3-negative naive cells.

These receptors have no known antigen. UMI-labeled 5' RACE yielded the TRB cDNA libraries. TCRdb reprocessed the 5' RACE reads and keeps a single row for each CDR3 protein, giving no DNA. The sample table includes some 54,000 distinct CDR3 sequences. Source material: naive CXCR3+ CD8+ T cells from blood. The sample's subset: CD45RO-CCR7+CD27+CD95- naive CD8+ T cells expressing CXCR3 (TNR3+). These receptors all stem from a human donor in good health. Some clones in this sample may be carry-over from other donors' samples.

The CDR3: CASSLPFGTEAFF. V is TRBV4-2 and J is TRBJ1-1; lacking DNA, the TRBD1 call made by TCRdb goes unchecked. Germline lookup yields CDR1 LGHNA and CDR2 YNFKEQ. This CDR3 has 13 amino acids.

The CDR3: CASSWSDGVEAFF. This chain joins TRBV6-6 and TRBJ1-1. The germline gives CDR1 MNHNY, CDR2 SVGAGI (reference sequence). The CDR3 contains 13 residues.

This chain connects TRBV24-1 to TRBJ2-7. Germline-derived CDR1 and CDR2 are KGHDR and SFDVKD. This CDR3 has 11 amino acids. The CDR3 region is CATSDTYEQYF.

V is TRBV5-6 and J is TRBJ2-1; absent DNA, TCRdb's TRBD1 call cannot be checked. The germline CDR1 and CDR2 sequences are SGHDT and YYEEEE. The CDR3 runs 16 residues. CDR3 sequence: CASSLAGGLSYNEQFF.

The genes are TRBV6-6 and TRBJ1-1. Germline V gene lookup returns CDR1 MNHNY and CDR2 SVGAGI (reference sequence). There are 11 residues in the CDR3. The CDR3 region is CASSFRTEAFF.

This chain uses TRBV10-3 with TRBJ2-1; TCRdb selects TRBD1, and the lack of DNA leaves this call unchecked. The CDR3 extends over 16 amino acids. Germline V gene sequence: CDR1 ENHRY, CDR2 SYGVKD. CDR3 in amino acids: CAISSTGGEAGNEQFF.

V gene TRBV15 combines with J gene TRBJ2-5. The CDR3 has 11 amino acids. Germline CDR1 reads LNHNV; CDR2 reads YYDKDF (reference sequence). This chain's CDR3 is CATSGKETQYF.

The chain employs TRBV5-1 and TRBJ1-5; TCRdb's D call of TRBD1 is untestable without DNA. Germline V CDR1 and CDR2: SGHRS, YFSETQ. The CDR3 contains 13 residues. CDR3 region: CASSQAPLQPQHF.

This chain links TRBV20-1 with TRBJ1-2. The CDR3 consists of 13 residues. Germline values: CDR1 DFQATT, CDR2 SNEGSKA (reference sequence). CDR3 region: CSARDRINYGYTF.

J is TRBJ2-1 and V is TRBV7-3; lacking DNA, the TRBD1 call made by TCRdb goes unchecked. The CDR3 contains 12 residues. Germline assignment: CDR1 SGHTA and CDR2 FQGTGA. Here the CDR3 reads CASAGGNNEQFF. Variable domain in full (rest from reference TRBV7-3 and TRBJ2-1): GAGVSQTPSNKVTEKGKYVELRCDPISGHTALYWYRQSLGQGPEFLIYFQGTGAADDSGLPNDRFFAVRPEGSVSTLKIQRTERGDSAVYLCASAGGNNEQFFGPGTRLTVL.

The gene calls are TRBV3-1 and TRBJ2-1; with no DNA, the TCRdb D assignment of TRBD2 cannot be verified. CDR3 length: 18 amino acids. The germline V gene has CDR1 LGHDT and CDR2 YNNKEL (reference sequence). CDR3: CASSPPTSFPSSYNEQFF.

V gene TRBV29-1 combines with J gene TRBJ1-2. This CDR3 comprises 11 residues. Germline CDR1 SQVTM, CDR2 ANQGSEA. This CDR3 is CSVYASSGYTF.

The rearrangement joins TRBV6-6 to TRBJ2-5; TCRdb reports TRBD2, a call that lacks DNA to check it against. The length of the CDR3 is 13 residues. CDR1 is MNHNY and CDR2 is SVGAGI in the germline V gene (reference sequence). The CDR3 loop reads CASSYEGPESQYF.

V and J are TRBV12-3 or TRBV12-4 and TRBJ1-1; the D gene TCRdb calls, TRBD1, cannot be checked with no DNA. The CDR3 contains 15 residues. CDR3 amino acids: CASSRRQEASTEAFF.